The 13 T cell receptor beta chains presented below share a single source sample, sequenced in a study of siplizumab effects on memory and regulatory T cells. Generated by immunoSEQ multiplex PCR, the TCRdb table keeps only in-frame clones and is missing some. Here the sample spans approximately 100,000 clones, over 90% being singletons. The sequenced material came from non-Treg CD4+ T cells sorted from blood. These receptors were collected from a human donor in good health.

The chain is built from TRBV9 and TRBJ1-6; weak D call: TRBD1 (6 bases). This CDR3 has 14 amino acids. Trimming took 4 bases from V and 7 from J, leaving 12 bases between them. Germline assignment: CDR1 SGDLS and CDR2 YYNGEE. The CDR3 DNA sequence: TGTGCCAGCAGCCAAACAGGGCTAAATTCACCCCTCCACTTT. Residues: CASSQTGLNSPLHF.

The J gene is TRBJ1-2, the V gene TRBV5-1; no definite D call. V shed 4 bases and J shed 8 bases, with 9 bases lying between them. CDR1 and CDR2 from the germline V gene are SGHRS and YFSETQ. The CDR3 is made up of 11 amino acids. CDR3 loop: CASSKDVGYTF. Written as DNA, the CDR3 is TGCGCCAGCAGCAAGGATGTGGGCTACACCTTC. The full variable domain, in which reference TRBV5-1 and TRBJ1-2 provide the parts outside the CDR3, is KAGVTQTPRYLIKTRGQQVTLSCSPISGHRSVSWYQQTPGQGLQFLFEYFSETQRNKGNFPGRFSGRQFSNSRSEMNVSTLELGDSALYLCASSKDVGYTFGSGTRLTVV.

The chain links TRBV15 to TRBJ1-1, with D possibly being TRBD1 (5 bases). This CDR3 spans 15 amino acids. V lost 2 bases and J lost 3, with 13 bases in between. The germline V gene has CDR1 LNHNV and CDR2 YYDKDF (reference sequence). The CDR3 spells CATSRPRQGHTEAFF. As DNA, the CDR3 is TGTGCCACCAGCAGACCTCGTCAGGGACACACTGAAGCTTTCTTT. The full variable domain, in which reference TRBV15 and TRBJ1-1 provide the parts outside the CDR3, is DAMVIQNPRYQVTQFGKPVTLSCSQTLNHNVMYWYQQKSSQAPKLLFHYYDKDFNNEADTPDNFQSRRPNTSFCFLDIRSPGLGDTAMYLCATSRPRQGHTEAFFGQGTRLTVV.

The V and J genes are TRBV4-1 and TRBJ1-6; no reliable D call. The germline V and J ends were trimmed by 1 base and 2 bases, with 9 bases remaining between them. Germline lookup yields CDR1 MGHRA and CDR2 YSYEKL. This CDR3 comprises 16 residues. The CDR3 is CASSQGEQPYNSPLHF. As DNA, the CDR3 is TGCGCCAGCAGCCAAGGAGAACAGCCCTATAATTCACCCCTCCACTTT.

The chain uses TRBV28 and TRBJ2-7; a possible D gene is TRBD2 (6 bases). V lost 2 bases and J lost 6, with 17 bases in between. Germline-derived CDR1 and CDR2 are MDHEN and SYDVKM. The CDR3 spans 15 residues. The CDR3 loop reads CASSLQGGPDPEQYF. The DNA for the CDR3 is TGTGCCAGCAGTTTACAAGGAGGGCCCGACCCCGAGCAGTACTTC.

This clone has only one observation. The same CDR3 also results from other DNA sequences found in this sample. The rearrangement links TRBV5-1 to TRBJ2-5; TRBD2 might be the D (6 bases). Germline assignment: CDR1 SGHRS and CDR2 YFSETQ. V was cut by 4 bases and J by 2 bases, with 9 bases left in between. CDR3 length equals 13 residues. For the CDR3, the DNA is TGCGCCAGCAGCCTTGGGGGGCAAGAGACCCAGTACTTC. Its protein is CASSLGGQETQYF.

The V call is TRBV19, the J call TRBJ1-5; D ambiguous. Trimming removed 4 bases from V and 7 bases from J, with 11 bases in between. CDR1 LNHDA and CDR2 SQIVND come from the germline V gene (reference sequence). The length of the CDR3 is 13 residues. In nucleotides, the CDR3 is TGTGCCAGTAGTAGAAGGGAGCGGCAGCCCCAGCATTTT. It encodes CASSRRERQPQHF.

The genes are TRBV5-5 and TRBJ2-1; 7 bases fit TRBD2. Germline CDR1 and CDR2: SGHKS and YYEKEE (reference sequence). This CDR3 has 14 amino acids. Trimming cost V 4 bases and J 8 bases; bases outside gene matches: 9. The chain's CDR3 is CASSPTGGDYEQFF. The CDR3 nucleotides are TGTGCCAGCAGCCCCACTGGGGGGGACTATGAGCAGTTCTTC.

The J gene is TRBJ1-5, the V gene TRBV15, with TRBD1 as a possible D gene (5 bases). The V gene lost 11 bases and the J gene lost 0 bases, with 14 bases spanning the gap. CDR3 length: 14 residues. CDR1 is LNHNV and CDR2 is YYDKDF in the germline V gene (reference sequence). CDR3 sequence (DNA): TGTGCCGTACGGGACGGATTTAGCAATCAGCCCCAGCATTTT. Its translation is CAVRDGFSNQPQHF.

This clone was detected once. The chain has TRBV7-9 and TRBJ2-5; 11 bases match TRBD2. The J segment lost 4 bases and the V segment lost 2 bases, leaving 3 bases of the junction unmatched. Germline values: CDR1 SEHNR, CDR2 FQNEAQ (reference sequence). The CDR3 covers 15 residues. The CDR3 is CASSLILAGGETQYF. In DNA form, the CDR3 reads TGTGCCAGCAGCTTAATTCTAGCGGGAGGAGAGACCCAGTACTTC.

V and J are TRBV10-1 and TRBJ2-7, with TRBD2 matching 7 bases. V dropped 7 bases and J dropped 3; count of bases not matched to a gene: 3. This CDR3 region has 12 residues. Germline loops: CDR1 WNHNN, CDR2 SYGVQD (reference sequence). CDR3 DNA: TGCGCCAGCAAAGGCGGGAGCTACGAGCAGTACTTC. This translates into CASKGGSYEQYF.

V usage is TRBV5-3 and J usage is TRBJ1-1; TRBD1 is a possible D gene (5 bases). TRBV5-3 is an ORF, with its function uncertain. The V end lost 3 bases, the J end lost 1 base, and 13 bases lay between the germline ends. This CDR3 comprises 15 residues. This chain's CDR3 is CARSCPGLSNTEAFF. Here the CDR3 DNA reads TGTGCCAGAAGCTGTCCGGGACTGTCGAACACTGAAGCTTTCTTT.

V gene TRBV6-1 combines with J gene TRBJ1-5; TRBD1 aligns across 7 bases. V shed 4 bases, J shed 2 bases, and the junction held 5 bases outside the gene matches. Germline values: CDR1 MNHNS, CDR2 SASEGT. CDR3 length equals 15 residues. CDR3 sequence (DNA): TGTGCCAGCAGTGTGGACACAGGGGGCAATCAGCCCCAGCATTTT. Translation gives CASSVDTGGNQPQHF.